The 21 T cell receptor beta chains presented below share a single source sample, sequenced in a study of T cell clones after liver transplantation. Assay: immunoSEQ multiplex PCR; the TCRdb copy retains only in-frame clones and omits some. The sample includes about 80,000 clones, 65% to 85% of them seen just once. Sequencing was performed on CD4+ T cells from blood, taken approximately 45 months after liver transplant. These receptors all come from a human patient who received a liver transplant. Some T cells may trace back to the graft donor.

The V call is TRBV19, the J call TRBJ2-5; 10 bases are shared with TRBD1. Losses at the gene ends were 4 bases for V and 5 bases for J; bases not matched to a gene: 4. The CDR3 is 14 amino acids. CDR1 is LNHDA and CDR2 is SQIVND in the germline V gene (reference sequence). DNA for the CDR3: TGTGCCAGTAGTACCGGACAGGGGGGGGAGACCCAGTACTTC. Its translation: CASSTGQGGETQYF.

CDR3 DNA: TGTGCCAGCTGCGCGGGAGGAGGGTACGAGCAGTACTTC. Translation: CASCAGGGYEQYF. The chain recombines TRBV7-2 with TRBJ2-7, with 8 nucleotides matching TRBD2. With V trimmed by 8 bases and J by 4 bases, 7 bases remained unmatched. CDR3 length: 13 amino acids. The germline V gene encodes CDR1 SGHTA and CDR2 FQGNSA.

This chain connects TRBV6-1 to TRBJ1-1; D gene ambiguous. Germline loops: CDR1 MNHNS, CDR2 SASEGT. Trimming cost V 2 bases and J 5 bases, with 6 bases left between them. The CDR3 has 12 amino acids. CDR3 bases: TGTGCCAGCAGTGAAATAAGGACTGAAGCTTTCTTT. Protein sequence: CASSEIRTEAFF.

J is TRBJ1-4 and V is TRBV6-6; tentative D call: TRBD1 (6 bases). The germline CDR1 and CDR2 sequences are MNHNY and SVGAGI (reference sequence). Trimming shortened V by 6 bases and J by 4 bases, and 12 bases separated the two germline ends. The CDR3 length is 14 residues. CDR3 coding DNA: TGTGCCAGCAGCCCGGACAGACATAATGAAAAACTGTTTTTT. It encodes CASSPDRHNEKLFF.

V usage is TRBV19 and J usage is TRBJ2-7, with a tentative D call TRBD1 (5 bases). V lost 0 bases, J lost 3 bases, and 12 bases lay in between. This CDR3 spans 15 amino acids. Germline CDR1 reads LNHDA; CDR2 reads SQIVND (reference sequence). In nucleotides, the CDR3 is TGTGCCAGTAGTATAGATCGTCGCCAGGGCTACGAGCAGTACTTC. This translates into CASSIDRRQGYEQYF.

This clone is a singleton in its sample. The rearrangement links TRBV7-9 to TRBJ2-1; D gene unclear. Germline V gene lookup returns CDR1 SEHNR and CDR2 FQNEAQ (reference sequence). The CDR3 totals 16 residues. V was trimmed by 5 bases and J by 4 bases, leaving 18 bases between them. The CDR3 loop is CASSRQTRSRYNEQFF. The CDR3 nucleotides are TGTGCCAGCAGCCGACAAACCAGATCCAGATACAATGAGCAGTTCTTC.

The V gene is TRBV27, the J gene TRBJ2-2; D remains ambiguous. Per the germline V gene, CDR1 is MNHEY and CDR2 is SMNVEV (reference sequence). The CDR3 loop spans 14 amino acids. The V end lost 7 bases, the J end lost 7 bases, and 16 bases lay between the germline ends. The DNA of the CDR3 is TGTGCCAGCACAGACGGGCGATTGGGCGGGGAGCTGTTTTTT. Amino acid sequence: CASTDGRLGGELFF.

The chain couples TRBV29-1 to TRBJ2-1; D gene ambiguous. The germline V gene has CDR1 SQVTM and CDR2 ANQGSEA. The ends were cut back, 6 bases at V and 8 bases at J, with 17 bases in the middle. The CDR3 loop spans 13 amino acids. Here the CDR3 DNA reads TGCAGCGTCGAAAAAGCCGTGGTCGATGAGCAGTTCTTC. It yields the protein CSVEKAVVDEQFF.

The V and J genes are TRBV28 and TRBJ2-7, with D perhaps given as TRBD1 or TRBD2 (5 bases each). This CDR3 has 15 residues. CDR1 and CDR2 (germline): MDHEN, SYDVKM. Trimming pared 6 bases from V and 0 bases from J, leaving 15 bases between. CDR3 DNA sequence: TGTGCCAGCAGCTCGGGGACCTACCCCTCCTACGAGCAGTACTTC. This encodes CASSSGTYPSYEQYF.

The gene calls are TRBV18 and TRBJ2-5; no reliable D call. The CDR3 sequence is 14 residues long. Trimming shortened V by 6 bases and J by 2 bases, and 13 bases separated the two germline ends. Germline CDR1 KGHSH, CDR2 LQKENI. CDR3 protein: CASSSATTQETQYF. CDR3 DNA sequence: TGTGCCAGCTCCTCCGCGACCACTCAAGAGACCCAGTACTTC.

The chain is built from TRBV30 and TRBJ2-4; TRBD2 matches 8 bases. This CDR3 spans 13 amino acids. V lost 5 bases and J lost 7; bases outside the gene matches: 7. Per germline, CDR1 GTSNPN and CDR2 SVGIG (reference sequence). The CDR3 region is CAWSGRVGNIQYF. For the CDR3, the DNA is TGTGCCTGGTCCGGGAGGGTCGGGAACATTCAGTACTTC.

CDR3 residues: CASTREGGRSGNTIYF. CDR3 coding DNA: TGTGCCAGCACCCGGGAGGGGGGCCGCTCTGGAAACACCATATATTTT. V and J are TRBV2 and TRBJ1-3; D perhaps matches TRBD1 (6 bases). The germline CDR1 and CDR2 sequences are SNHLY and FYNNEI. V lost 7 bases to trimming and J lost 0 bases, with 16 bases between them. The CDR3 runs to 16 residues.

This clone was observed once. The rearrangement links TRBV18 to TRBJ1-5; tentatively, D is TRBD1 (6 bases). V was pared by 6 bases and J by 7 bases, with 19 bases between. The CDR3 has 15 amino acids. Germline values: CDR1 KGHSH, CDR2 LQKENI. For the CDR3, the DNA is TGTGCCAGCTCTCCTAACAGGGTGACGGACCAGCCCCAGCATTTT. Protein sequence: CASSPNRVTDQPQHF.

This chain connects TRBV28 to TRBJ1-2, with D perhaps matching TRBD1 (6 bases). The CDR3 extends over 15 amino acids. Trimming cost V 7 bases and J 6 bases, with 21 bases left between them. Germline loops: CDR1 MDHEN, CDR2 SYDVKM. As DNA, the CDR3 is TGTGCCAGCAACCGTGGGGGGGGCGCGATCCATGGCTACACCTTC. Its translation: CASNRGGGAIHGYTF.

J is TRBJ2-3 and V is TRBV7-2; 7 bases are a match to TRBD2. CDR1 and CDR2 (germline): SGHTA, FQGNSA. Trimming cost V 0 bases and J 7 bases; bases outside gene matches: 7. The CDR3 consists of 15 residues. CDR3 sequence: CASSLALAGANTQYF. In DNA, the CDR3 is TGTGCCAGCAGCTTAGCGTTGGCGGGAGCTAATACGCAGTATTTT. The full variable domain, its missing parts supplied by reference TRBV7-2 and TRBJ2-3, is GAGVSQSPSNKVTEKGKDVELRCDPISGHTALYWYRQSLGQGLEFLIYFQGNSAPDKSGLPSDRFSAERTGGSVSTLTIQRTQQEDSAVYLCASSLALAGANTQYFGPGTRLTVL.

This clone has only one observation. The CDR3 sequence is CASSSLAGGPREQFF. The CDR3 DNA follows: TGTGCCAGTAGCTCCCTAGCGGGAGGCCCCCGGGAGCAGTTCTTC. This sequence joins TRBV19 and TRBJ2-1; TRBD2 matches at 11 bases. Germline loops: CDR1 LNHDA, CDR2 SQIVND (reference sequence). This CDR3 contains 15 residues. V trimming: 6 bases; J trimming: 10 bases; junction bases outside the gene matches: 11.

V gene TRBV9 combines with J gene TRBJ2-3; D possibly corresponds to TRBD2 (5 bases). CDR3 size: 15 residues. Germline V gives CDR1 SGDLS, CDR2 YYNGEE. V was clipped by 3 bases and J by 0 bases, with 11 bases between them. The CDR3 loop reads CASSARRGSTDTQYF. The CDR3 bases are TGTGCCAGCAGCGCCCGACGGGGTAGCACAGATACGCAGTATTTT.

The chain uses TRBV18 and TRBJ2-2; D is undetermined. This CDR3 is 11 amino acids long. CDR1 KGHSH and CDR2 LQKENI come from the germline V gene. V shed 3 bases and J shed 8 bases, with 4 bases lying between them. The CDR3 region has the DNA TGTGCCAGCTCACCCGAAGGGGAGCTGTTTTTT. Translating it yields CASSPEGELFF.

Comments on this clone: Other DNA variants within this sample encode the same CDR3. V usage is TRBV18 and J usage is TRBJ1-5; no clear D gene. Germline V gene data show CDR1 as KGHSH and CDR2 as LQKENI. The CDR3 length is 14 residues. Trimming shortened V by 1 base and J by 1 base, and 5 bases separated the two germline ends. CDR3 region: CASSPQGSNQPQHF. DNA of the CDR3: TGTGCCAGCTCACCACAGGGAAGCAATCAGCCCCAGCATTTT.

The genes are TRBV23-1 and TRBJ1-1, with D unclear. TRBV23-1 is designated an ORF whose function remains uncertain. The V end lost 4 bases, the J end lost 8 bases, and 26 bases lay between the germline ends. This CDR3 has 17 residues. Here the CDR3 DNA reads TGCGCCAGCAGTCCATCCCCCTGGACCGACCAACTCGGGGAAGCTTTCTTT. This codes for CASSPSPWTDQLGEAFF.

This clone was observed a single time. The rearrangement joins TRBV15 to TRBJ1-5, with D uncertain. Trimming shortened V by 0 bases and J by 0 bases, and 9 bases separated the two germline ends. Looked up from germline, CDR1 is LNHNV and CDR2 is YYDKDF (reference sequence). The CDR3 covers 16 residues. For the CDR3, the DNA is TGTGCCACCAGCAGAGAGGCAGATGATAGCAATCAGCCCCAGCATTTT. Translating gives CATSREADDSNQPQHF.